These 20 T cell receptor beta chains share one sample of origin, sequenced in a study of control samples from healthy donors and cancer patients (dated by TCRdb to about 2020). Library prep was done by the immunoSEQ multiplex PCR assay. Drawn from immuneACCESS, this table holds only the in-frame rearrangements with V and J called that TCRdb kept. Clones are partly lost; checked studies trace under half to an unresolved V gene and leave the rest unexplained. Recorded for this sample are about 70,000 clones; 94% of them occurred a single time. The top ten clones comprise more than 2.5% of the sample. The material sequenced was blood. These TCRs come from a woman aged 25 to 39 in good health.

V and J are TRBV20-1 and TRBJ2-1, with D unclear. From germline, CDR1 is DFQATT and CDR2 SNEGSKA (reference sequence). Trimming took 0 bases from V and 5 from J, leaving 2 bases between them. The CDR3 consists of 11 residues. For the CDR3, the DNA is TGCAGTGCTAGAGAGAACAATGAGCAGTTCTTC. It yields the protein CSARENNEQFF.

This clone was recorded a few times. CDR3 nucleotide sequence: TGTGCCAGCTCCGGATTGGGGGGACCGAATCAGCCCCAGCATTTT. It specifies CASSGLGGPNQPQHF. The chain couples TRBV19 to TRBJ1-5, with D possibly being TRBD1 (5 bases). The CDR3 extends over 15 amino acids. Germline lookup yields CDR1 LNHDA and CDR2 SQIVND (reference sequence). Between the trimmed V and J ends, which lost 9 bases and 4 bases, there was a span of 19 bases.

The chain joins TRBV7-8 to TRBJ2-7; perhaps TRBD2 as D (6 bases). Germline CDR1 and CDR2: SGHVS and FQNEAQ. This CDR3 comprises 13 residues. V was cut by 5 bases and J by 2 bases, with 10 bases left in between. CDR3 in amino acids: CASSTRDAYEQYV. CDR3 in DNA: TGTGCCAGCAGCACGCGGGACGCCTACGAGCAGTACGTC.

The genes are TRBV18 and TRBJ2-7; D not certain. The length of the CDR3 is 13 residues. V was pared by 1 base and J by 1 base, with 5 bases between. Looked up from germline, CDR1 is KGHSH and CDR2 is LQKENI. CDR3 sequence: CASSPLDSYEQYV. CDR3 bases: TGTGCCAGCTCACCACTAGATTCCTACGAGCAGTACGTC.

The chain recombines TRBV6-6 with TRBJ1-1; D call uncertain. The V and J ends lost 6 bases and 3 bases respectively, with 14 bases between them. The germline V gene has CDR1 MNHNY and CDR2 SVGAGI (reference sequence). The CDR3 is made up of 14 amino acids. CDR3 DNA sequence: TGTGCCAGCAGATCCGGAGTGTCGGACACTGAAGCTTTCTTT. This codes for CASRSGVSDTEAFF.

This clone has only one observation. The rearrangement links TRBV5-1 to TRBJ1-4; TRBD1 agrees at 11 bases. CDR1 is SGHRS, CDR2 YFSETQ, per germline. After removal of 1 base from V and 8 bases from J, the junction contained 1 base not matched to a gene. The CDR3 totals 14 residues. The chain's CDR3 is CASSLRTGGEKLFF. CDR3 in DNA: TGCGCCAGCAGCTTGCGGACAGGGGGCGAAAAACTGTTTTTT.

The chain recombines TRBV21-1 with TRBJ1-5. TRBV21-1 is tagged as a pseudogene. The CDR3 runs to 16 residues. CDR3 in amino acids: CASSTRGELSNQPQHF. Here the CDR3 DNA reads TGTGCCAGCAGCACGAGGGGGGAGTTAAGCAATCAGCCCCAGCATTTT.

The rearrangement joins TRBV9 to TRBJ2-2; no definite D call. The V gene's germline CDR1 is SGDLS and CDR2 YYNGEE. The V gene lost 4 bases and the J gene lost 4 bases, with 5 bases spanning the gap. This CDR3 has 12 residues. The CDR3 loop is CASSPSTGELFF. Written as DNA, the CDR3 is TGTGCCAGCAGCCCCTCCACCGGGGAGCTGTTTTTT.

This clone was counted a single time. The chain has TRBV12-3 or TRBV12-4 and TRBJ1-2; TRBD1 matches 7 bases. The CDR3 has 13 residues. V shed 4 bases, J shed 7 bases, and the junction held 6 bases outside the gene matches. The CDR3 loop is CASSYSTGSGYTF. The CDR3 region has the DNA TGTGCCAGCAGTTACTCGACAGGGTCTGGCTACACCTTC.

CDR3 sequence (DNA): TGTGCCTGGAGTCTGTTCTATGGCTACACCTTC. Amino acid sequence: CAWSLFYGYTF. The chain couples TRBV30 to TRBJ1-2; no clear D gene. Germline V gene sequence: CDR1 GTSNPN, CDR2 SVGIG (reference sequence). The CDR3 is 11 amino acids. Trimming removed 2 bases at V and 4 bases at J, with 5 bases between.

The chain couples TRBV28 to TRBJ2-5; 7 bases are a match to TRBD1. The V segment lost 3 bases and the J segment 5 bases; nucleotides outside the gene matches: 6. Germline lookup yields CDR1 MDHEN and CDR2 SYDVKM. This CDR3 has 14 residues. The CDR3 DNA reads TGTGCCAGCAGTTTTGACCCACAGGGGGAGACCCAGTACTTC. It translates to CASSFDPQGETQYF.

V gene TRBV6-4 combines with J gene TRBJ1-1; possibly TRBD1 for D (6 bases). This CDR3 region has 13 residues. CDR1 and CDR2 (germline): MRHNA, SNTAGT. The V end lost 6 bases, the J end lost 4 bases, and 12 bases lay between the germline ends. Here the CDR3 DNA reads TGTGCCAGCAGCGATGGCAGGGGCACTGAAGCTTTCTTT. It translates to CASSDGRGTEAFF.

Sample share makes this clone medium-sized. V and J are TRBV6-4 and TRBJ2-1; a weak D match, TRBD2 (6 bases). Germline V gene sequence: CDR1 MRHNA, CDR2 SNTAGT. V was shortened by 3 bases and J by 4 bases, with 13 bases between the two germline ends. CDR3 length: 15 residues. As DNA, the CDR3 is TGTGCCAGCAGTGAAACTAGTAGCGGATACAATGAGCAGTTCTTC. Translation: CASSETSSGYNEQFF.

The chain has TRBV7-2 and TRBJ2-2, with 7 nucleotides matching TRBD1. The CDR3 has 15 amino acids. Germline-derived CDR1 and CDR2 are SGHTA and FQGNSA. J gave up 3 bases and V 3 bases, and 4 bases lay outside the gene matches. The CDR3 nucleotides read TGTGCCAGCAGCTTCCGTCAGGGGGACACCGGGGAGCTGTTTTTT. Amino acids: CASSFRQGDTGELFF.

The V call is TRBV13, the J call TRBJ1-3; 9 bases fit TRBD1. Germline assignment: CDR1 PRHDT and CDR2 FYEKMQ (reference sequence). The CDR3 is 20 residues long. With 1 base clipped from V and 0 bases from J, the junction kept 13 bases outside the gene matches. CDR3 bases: TGTGCCAGCAGCTTAGAAGGGACAGGGCCACGGCCGCCCTCTGGAAACACCATATATTTT. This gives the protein CASSLEGTGPRPPSGNTIYF.

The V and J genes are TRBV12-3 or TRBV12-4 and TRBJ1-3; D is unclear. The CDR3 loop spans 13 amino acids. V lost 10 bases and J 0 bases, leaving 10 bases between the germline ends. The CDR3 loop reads CAIAGSSGNTIYF. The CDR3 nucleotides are TGTGCCATCGCAGGCAGCTCTGGAAACACCATATATTTT.

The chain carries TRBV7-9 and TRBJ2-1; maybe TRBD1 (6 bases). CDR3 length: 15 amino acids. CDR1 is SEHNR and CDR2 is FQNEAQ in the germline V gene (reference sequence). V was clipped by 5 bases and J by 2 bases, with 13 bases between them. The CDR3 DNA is TGTGCCAGCAGCCCACAGGGATCCCCCTACAATGAGCAGTTCTTC. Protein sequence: CASSPQGSPYNEQFF.

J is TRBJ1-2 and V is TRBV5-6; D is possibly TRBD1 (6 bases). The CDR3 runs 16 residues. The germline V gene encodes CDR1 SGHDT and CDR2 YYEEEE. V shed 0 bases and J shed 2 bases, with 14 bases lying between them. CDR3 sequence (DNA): TGTGCCAGCAGCTTGGCGGGGGCCGGTTTAAACTATGGCTACACCTTC. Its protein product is CASSLAGAGLNYGYTF.

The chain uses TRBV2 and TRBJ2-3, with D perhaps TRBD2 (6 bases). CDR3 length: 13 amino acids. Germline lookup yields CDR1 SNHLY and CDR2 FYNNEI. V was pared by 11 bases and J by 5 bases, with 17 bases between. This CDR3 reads CAARGGVVDTQYF. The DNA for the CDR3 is TGTGCCGCACGAGGCGGGGTGGTAGATACGCAGTATTTT.

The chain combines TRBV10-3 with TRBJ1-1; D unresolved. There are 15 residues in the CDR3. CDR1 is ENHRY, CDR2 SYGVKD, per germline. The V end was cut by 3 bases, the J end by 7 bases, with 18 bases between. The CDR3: CAISERGGPGGEAFF. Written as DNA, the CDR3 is TGTGCCATCAGTGAAAGAGGAGGGCCGGGAGGTGAAGCTTTCTTT.